This T cell receptor (beta chain) was documented in a study of post-analysis software for immune sequencing data. Study observations and caveats: Co-batched samples clustered tightly together by F measure. When compared against controls, multiple sclerosis patients showed significantly lower normalized Chao1 diversity.

Points on this clonotype: Its antigen is undetermined.

TCR beta cDNA libraries included unique molecular identifiers. Roughly 500,000 cDNA molecules were obtained per 1 to 10 million input T cells. TCRdb fed the PCR reads into MiXCR, producing one record per CDR3 protein. The data show 700,000 to 800,000 distinct CDR3 sequences, 25% to 30% seen once. This sequence originates from a girl aged 10 to 17 with multiple sclerosis. Specimen: blood.

The CDR3 loop is CASSLYLAGVLYEQYF. The CDR3, as DNA: TGCGCCAGCAGCTTGTATTTAGCGGGAGTTTTATACGAGCAGTACTTC. The rearrangement links TRBV5-1 to TRBJ2-7; 9 positions match TRBD2. Germline values: CDR1 SGHRS, CDR2 YFSETQ. The CDR3 has 16 residues. V shed 1 base and J 4 bases; nucleotides not matched to a gene: 9.